Listed here are 29 T cell receptor beta chains from one sample, sequenced in a study. Clones were sequenced by immunoSEQ multiplex PCR, and TCRdb holds only the in-frame ones, with some missing. The sample holds tens of thousands of clones, around 95% seen once. Sequencing input: PBMCs. The receptor set was obtained from a man aged 35 to 55 with rheumatoid arthritis.

V is TRBV2 and J is TRBJ2-3; D is uncertain. V lost 6 bases and J 0 bases, leaving 7 bases between the germline ends. Germline V gene lookup returns CDR1 SNHLY and CDR2 FYNNEI. This CDR3 is built from 13 residues. Here the CDR3 DNA reads TGTGCCAGCAGCGACGATAGCACAGATACGCAGTATTTT. This encodes CASSDDSTDTQYF.

V and J are TRBV6-2 or TRBV6-3 and TRBJ2-5; D possibly uses TRBD1 or TRBD2 (6 bases each). The CDR3 runs to 16 residues. Per germline, CDR1 MNHEY and CDR2 SVGEGT. Trimming cost V 0 bases and J 5 bases, with 16 bases left between them. The DNA for the CDR3 is TGTGCCAGCAGTTACTCCTCACGGGGGCCGGGTGAGACCCAGTACTTC. Residues: CASSYSSRGPGETQYF.

The chain carries TRBV5-8 and TRBJ2-5; D possibly corresponds to TRBD1 (5 bases). Germline assignment: CDR1 SGHTS and CDR2 YDEGEE. CDR3 length: 14 amino acids. V lost 0 bases to trimming and J lost 4 bases, with 10 bases between them. The CDR3 nucleotides are TGTGCCAGCAGCTTGGGCGCAGGGCGAGAGACCCAGTACTTC. Its protein product is CASSLGAGRETQYF.

This rearrangement joins TRBV7-8 to TRBJ2-1; the match to TRBD2 covers 10 bases. Germline-derived CDR1 and CDR2 are SGHVS and FQNEAQ. The CDR3 covers 16 residues. V lost 1 base and J lost 2; bases outside the gene matches: 2. The CDR3 loop is CASSLVSGRAYNEQFF. CDR3 coding DNA: TGTGCCAGCAGCTTAGTGAGCGGGAGGGCCTACAATGAGCAGTTCTTC.

This clone was observed once. As DNA, the CDR3 is TGTGCCAGCAGCTTCTCCGGGACTAGCGGGAGTTACGAGCAGTACTTC. Protein product: CASSFSGTSGSYEQYF. V usage is TRBV11-3 and J usage is TRBJ2-7; 14 positions agree with TRBD2. Per the germline V gene, CDR1 is SGHNT and CDR2 is YENEEA. The CDR3 is 16 residues long. J was trimmed by 4 bases and V by 3 bases; bases with no gene match: 5.

The chain links TRBV4-3 to TRBJ2-1, with D possibly being TRBD2 (5 bases). The CDR3 loop spans 13 amino acids. CDR1 LGHNA and CDR2 YSLEER come from the germline V gene. Trimming cost V 1 base and J 12 bases, with 13 bases left between them. CDR3 bases: TGCGCCAGCAGCCAAGCTAACCGGGAACGGCAGTTCTTC. It yields the protein CASSQANRERQFF.

A single count supports this clone. The CDR3 region has the DNA TGTGCCAGCAGTTCTGGGGGCAGCTATAGCAATCAGCCCCAGCATTTT. It specifies CASSSGGSYSNQPQHF. The chain carries TRBV7-6 and TRBJ1-5, with D possibly being TRBD1 (6 bases). CDR1 and CDR2 from the germline V gene are SGHVS and FNYEAQ. Between the trimmed V and J ends, which lost 6 bases and 0 bases, there was a span of 15 bases. The CDR3 spans 16 residues.

The gene calls are TRBV18 and TRBJ1-4; D call uncertain. This CDR3 contains 13 residues. The V end was cut by 3 bases, the J end by 5 bases, with 7 bases between. Germline CDR1 reads KGHSH; CDR2 reads LQKENI. DNA for the CDR3: TGTGCCAGCTCACCTTACGCAAATGAAAAACTGTTTTTT. Its protein product is CASSPYANEKLFF.

The chain is built from TRBV9 and TRBJ1-4, with D uncertain. In germline, CDR1 is SGDLS, CDR2 YYNGEE. The germline V and J ends were trimmed by 3 bases and 3 bases, with 12 bases remaining between them. The CDR3 loop spans 15 amino acids. CDR3 sequence (DNA): TGTGCCAGCAGCGCATTACACGGTCCTAATGAAAAACTGTTTTTT. Translation gives CASSALHGPNEKLFF.

The chain carries TRBV6-5 and TRBJ1-6, with TRBD1 identical over 8 bases. Germline-derived CDR1 and CDR2 are MNHEY and SVGAGI. The CDR3 covers 16 residues. J was trimmed by 7 bases and V by 0 bases; bases with no gene match: 5. The CDR3 spells CASSYSADRVNSPLHF. The CDR3 nucleotides are TGTGCCAGCAGTTACTCGGCGGACAGGGTAAATTCACCCCTCCACTTT.

This clone was counted once. Here the CDR3 DNA reads TGTGCCAGCAGCGTAGGACTAGCGGGAGAGGGCTACGAGCAGTACTTC. Protein product: CASSVGLAGEGYEQYF. The V and J genes are TRBV9 and TRBJ2-7, with 12 bases identical to TRBD2. V lost 0 bases, J lost 3 bases, and 4 bases stayed unmatched. The CDR3 loop spans 16 amino acids. Germline-derived CDR1 and CDR2 are SGDLS and YYNGEE.

The chain joins TRBV7-2 to TRBJ2-7, with 7 positions matching TRBD1. The length of the CDR3 is 14 residues. J was trimmed by 0 bases and V by 4 bases; bases with no gene match: 3. CDR1 and CDR2 from the germline V gene are SGHTA and FQGNSA. CDR3 sequence reads: CASSYAGGSYEQYF. CDR3 bases: TGTGCCAGCAGCTACGCAGGGGGCTCCTACGAGCAGTACTTC.

This sequence joins TRBV6-5 and TRBJ2-1; 12 nucleotides line up with TRBD2. The CDR3 is 15 amino acids. The V gene end was trimmed by 2 bases and the J gene end by 7 bases; junction bases not matched to a gene: 3. Germline assignment: CDR1 MNHEY and CDR2 SVGAGI. Here the CDR3 DNA reads TGTGCCAGCAGTTACGCTAGCGGGAGGGCAAATGAGCAGTTCTTC. Its protein product is CASSYASGRANEQFF.

V is TRBV25-1 and J is TRBJ1-5; D is uncertain. The V and J ends lost 4 bases and 0 bases respectively, with 7 bases between them. The length of the CDR3 is 14 residues. CDR1 and CDR2 (germline): MGHDK, SYGVNS. The CDR3 coding sequence is TGTGCCAGCAGTGTGGGTATTAGCAATCAGCCCCAGCATTTT. It yields the protein CASSVGISNQPQHF.

V is TRBV6-4 and J is TRBJ2-1; perhaps TRBD2 as D (7 bases). The V end was cut by 2 bases, the J end by 7 bases, with 15 bases between. Germline assignment: CDR1 MRHNA and CDR2 SNTAGT. The CDR3 has 15 residues. The CDR3 reads CASSDTGGRGNEQFF. CDR3 nucleotide sequence: TGTGCCAGCAGTGACACGGGGGGCCGTGGTAATGAGCAGTTCTTC.

The V and J genes are TRBV6-6 and TRBJ2-4; a weak D match, TRBD2 (5 bases). Germline V gene sequence: CDR1 MNHNY, CDR2 SVGAGI (reference sequence). Deletions cut 3 bases from V and 6 bases from J, with 15 bases between. CDR3 length: 15 residues. CDR3 DNA sequence: TGTGCCAGCAGTTATTCAACGGGGAAGGGAAACATTCAGTACTTC. It codes for CASSYSTGKGNIQYF.

CDR3 DNA: TGCAGCGTTGGGGGGAGGGGCTTGAACACTGAAGCTTTCTTT. This translates into CSVGGRGLNTEAFF. The chain links TRBV29-1 to TRBJ1-1, with a tentative D call TRBD1 (5 bases). Deletions cut 4 bases from V and 0 bases from J, with 12 bases between. CDR1 SQVTM and CDR2 ANQGSEA come from the germline V gene. The CDR3 is 14 amino acids.

This rearrangement joins TRBV18 to TRBJ1-1; no firm D call. This CDR3 is built from 15 residues. Looked up from germline, CDR1 is KGHSH and CDR2 is LQKENI. The V gene lost 0 bases and the J gene lost 1 base, with 9 bases spanning the gap. The CDR3 coding sequence is TGTGCCAGCTCACCACCGAATCGAGGGAACACTGAAGCTTTCTTT. It specifies CASSPPNRGNTEAFF.

This clone has a single count. This chain uses TRBV5-1 with TRBJ2-3; 7 nucleotides agree with TRBD2. V gave up 3 bases and J gave up 5 bases; unmatched junction bases: 15. The CDR3 is 17 amino acids. Germline CDR1 reads SGHRS; CDR2 reads YFSETQ. CDR3 amino acids: CASSSTVVGGPLDTQYF. As DNA, the CDR3 is TGCGCCAGCAGCTCTACCGTTGTGGGAGGGCCGTTAGATACGCAGTATTTT.

The table lists this clone with a count of one. The CDR3 loop reads CASSPDTYNEQFF. The CDR3 nucleotides are TGCGCCAGCAGCCCTGACACTTACAATGAGCAGTTCTTC. The chain uses TRBV5-1 and TRBJ2-1, with D unresolved. From germline, CDR1 is SGHRS and CDR2 YFSETQ. Between the trimmed V and J ends, which lost 4 bases and 4 bases, there was a span of 9 bases. This CDR3 region has 13 residues.

The rearrangement joins TRBV7-2 to TRBJ2-3; TRBD2 agrees at 7 bases. CDR1 and CDR2 from the germline V gene are SGHTA and FQGNSA. V lost 5 bases to trimming and J lost 6 bases; unmatched junction nucleotides: 11. CDR3 length equals 15 residues. Here the CDR3 reads CASSRAPFSGDTQYF. DNA for the CDR3: TGTGCCAGCAGCCGTGCCCCCTTTAGCGGGGATACGCAGTATTTT.

The rearrangement joins TRBV14 to TRBJ1-6, with unresolved D. V lost 1 base and J lost 10, with 5 bases in between. The CDR3 spans 12 residues. Germline values: CDR1 SGHDN, CDR2 FVKESK. This chain's CDR3 is CASSQASSPLHF. For the CDR3, the DNA is TGTGCCAGCAGCCAAGCCAGCTCACCCCTCCACTTT.

The rearrangement links TRBV16 to TRBJ1-1; D is undetermined. CDR1 and CDR2 (germline): KGHSY, FQNENV. This CDR3 is built from 14 residues. V lost 0 bases and J 1 base, leaving 6 bases between the germline ends. The CDR3 here is CASSQSRGNTEAFF. The CDR3 DNA sequence: TGTGCCAGCAGCCAATCGCGGGGGAACACTGAAGCTTTCTTT. The full variable domain, rest sourced from reference TRBV16 and TRBJ1-1, is GEEVAQTPKHLVRGEGQKAKLYCAPIKGHSYVFWYQQVLKNEFKFLISFQNENVFDETGMPKERFSAKCLPNSPCSLEIQATKLEDSAVYFCASSQSRGNTEAFFGQGTRLTVV.

V gene TRBV15 combines with J gene TRBJ2-5; no definite D call. V was pared by 0 bases and J by 5 bases, with 7 bases between. Germline V CDR1 and CDR2: LNHNV, YYDKDF (reference sequence). The CDR3 covers 13 residues. CDR3 in DNA: TGTGCCACCAGCAGAGATATAGCTGAGACCCAGTACTTC. Residues: CATSRDIAETQYF.

This clone has only one observation. The J gene is TRBJ2-3, the V gene TRBV3-1 (or the pseudogene TRBV3-2); D is uncertain. V was cut by 0 bases and J by 0 bases, with 22 bases left in between. The CDR3 runs 20 residues. CDR1 and CDR2 (germline): LGHDT, YNNKEL (reference sequence). Written as DNA, the CDR3 is TGTGCCAGCAGCCAAGATTTTTTCGAACGTCGGGCGCCCAGCACAGATACGCAGTATTTT. This translates into CASSQDFFERRAPSTDTQYF.

The chain carries TRBV7-8 and TRBJ1-4, with 7 bases that match TRBD1. CDR1 SGHVS and CDR2 FQNEAQ come from the germline V gene. CDR3 size: 15 residues. The V and J ends lost 5 bases and 6 bases, in that order; junction bases with no gene match: 9. CDR3 nucleotides: TGTGCCAGCAGCCCAAACAGGGGTTCCCATGAAAAACTGTTTTTT. This encodes CASSPNRGSHEKLFF.

The J gene is TRBJ1-2, the V gene TRBV5-4; TRBD1 agrees at 7 bases. The CDR3 consists of 13 residues. From germline, CDR1 is SGHNT and CDR2 YYREEE (reference sequence). Germline trimming cut 3 bases from V and 8 bases from J; bases unmatched to any gene: 7. CDR3 coding DNA: TGTGCCAGCAGCTCGGGACAGACCGGAGGCTACACCTTC. It translates to CASSSGQTGGYTF. Full variable domain (remainder filled in from reference TRBV5-4 and TRBJ1-2): ETGVTQSPTHLIKTRGQQVTLRCSSQSGHNTVSWYQQALGQGPQFIFQYYREEENGRGNFPPRFSGLQFPNYSSELNVNALELDDSALYLCASSSGQTGGYTFGSGTRLTVV.

V and J are TRBV12-3 or TRBV12-4 and TRBJ1-2; 7 nucleotides agree with TRBD1. V lost 4 bases to trimming and J lost 13 bases; unmatched junction nucleotides: 9. This CDR3 has 12 amino acids. The CDR3 DNA reads TGTGCCAGCAGTTCCCGCTCGGGACAGACCACCTTC. It codes for CASSSRSGQTTF.

The genes are TRBV27 and TRBJ2-7; D tentatively fits TRBD1 or TRBD2 (6 bases each). V was shortened by 3 bases and J by 2 bases, with 17 bases between the two germline ends. Germline CDR1 MNHEY, CDR2 SMNVEV (reference sequence). The CDR3 is made up of 16 amino acids. The CDR3 bases are TGTGCCAGCAGTTTGGGCTGGGCAGGGGAGGCCTACGAGCAGTACTTC. It translates to CASSLGWAGEAYEQYF.